This TCR beta chain was recovered during a study of cytomegalovirus exposure and HLA in healthy donors (dated by TCRdb to the late 2010s). A note on the overall study: According to a later analysis, one platform produced both the roughly 110 validation repertoires and the 670 or so repertoires of the first cohort. A separate validation cohort of roughly 110 different subjects was used in addition to the approximately 610-subject first cohort. The study aimed to test whether cataloging public T cell receptors could reveal signatures of past pathogen exposure. To predict cytomegalovirus infection status, the study combined high-throughput TCR immunosequencing, statistical association of individual TCRs with disease status, and machine learning.

Study-level results and caveats: While some public TCRs were present in many individuals, most TCR sequences turned up only very rarely across donors. The classifier was reported to diagnose cytomegalovirus status with high specificity and sensitivity in both the original and validation cohorts. Of the cluster scores, 90% to 95% were above 0 in a later analysis, which found that TCRs clustered in the first cohort also tended to co-occur in the approximately 120 validation repertoires. Three of the identified cytomegalovirus-associated TCR beta chains were confirmed in vitro to be specific for cytomegalovirus antigens. In the study, some 160 TCR beta chains were listed as associated with cytomegalovirus. A later analysis had no HLA typing for the validation cohort, so co-occurrence there was scored across all 130 or so repertoires. According to the authors, the approach could potentially be generalized to other disease states and immunological phenotypes.

The receptor library was made with the immunoSEQ multiplex PCR assay. Per the authors' processing: A statistical classification framework was developed to diagnose cytomegalovirus status using the catalog of TCR beta chain sequences. TCRdb holds this immuneACCESS table with in-frame rearrangements only. Some clones are missing; in checked studies, unresolved V genes explain under half, and the rest has no known cause. That table supplies the V and J calls and clone size; D and trimming were determined from the DNA. The sample data list roughly 84,000 clones, and approximately 91% of these were observed just once. Of the sample, around 2.1% falls within the top ten clones. Separate from the approximately 690-subject first cohort, the validation cohort of more than 90 subjects was the group to which the donors belonged. Comments on this clone: No antigen is known for it. Base qualities were left out, and no much larger clone turns up one base away.

From the germline V gene, CDR1 is SGHVS and CDR2 is FNYEAQ. Germline trimming amounts to 4 bases on V and 0 bases on J, with 5 as the count of junction bases outside the gene matches. The CDR3 contains 16 residues, cysteine and phenylalanine counted. Only the CDR3 DNA is retained, 48 bases long and in frame from the first base. The receptor comes from a man aged 25-45 years in good health and CMV-seronegative. Recombination linked TRBV7-6 to TRBJ1-1, with 10 bases matching TRBD1. The sequenced sample consisted of PBMCs. Read as DNA, the sequence is TGTGCCAGCAGCTCTGGGACAGGGGACATGAACACTGAAGCTTTCTTT. This gives the protein CASSSGTGDMNTEAFF.